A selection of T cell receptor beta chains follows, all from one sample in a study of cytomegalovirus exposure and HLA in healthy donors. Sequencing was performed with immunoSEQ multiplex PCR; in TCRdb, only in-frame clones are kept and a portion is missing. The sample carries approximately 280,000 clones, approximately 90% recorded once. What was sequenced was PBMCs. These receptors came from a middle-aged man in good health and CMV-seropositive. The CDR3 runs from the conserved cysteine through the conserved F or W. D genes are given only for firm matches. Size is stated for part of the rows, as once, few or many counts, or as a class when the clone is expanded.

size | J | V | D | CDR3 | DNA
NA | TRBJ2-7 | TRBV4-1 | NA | CASSQDPAAGYYEQYF | TGCGCCAGCAGCCAAGATCCAGCAGCAGGCTACTACGAGCAGTACTTC
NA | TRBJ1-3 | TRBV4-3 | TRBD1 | CASSQDLWLGQGPSSGNTIYF | TGCGCCAGCAGCCAAGATCTCTGGCTGGGACAGGGGCCGAGCTCTGGAAACACCATATATTTT
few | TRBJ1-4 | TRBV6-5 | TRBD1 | CASREPGQGNEKLFF | TGTGCCAGCAGAGAACCGGGACAGGGGAATGAAAAACTGTTTTTT
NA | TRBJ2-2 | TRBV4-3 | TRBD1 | CASSRSGQVVGTGELFF | TGCGCCAGCAGCCGCTCGGGACAGGTCGTTGGGACCGGGGAGCTGTTTTTT
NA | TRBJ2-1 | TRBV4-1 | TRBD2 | CASSQTTGTSGYNEQFF | TGCGCCAGCAGCCAGACCACAGGGACTAGCGGATACAATGAGCAGTTCTTC
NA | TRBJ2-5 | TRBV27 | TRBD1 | CASSLEAPSQGAEETQYF | TGTGCCAGCAGTTTGGAGGCCCCCAGCCAGGGGGCGGAGGAGACCCAGTACTTC
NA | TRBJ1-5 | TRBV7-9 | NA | CASSSFQESNQPQHF | TGTGCCAGCAGCTCTTTTCAGGAAAGCAATCAGCCCCAGCATTTT
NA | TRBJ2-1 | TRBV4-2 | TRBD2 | CASSQRTSGAYNEQFF | TGTGCCAGCAGCCAGAGGACTAGCGGAGCCTACAATGAGCAGTTCTTC
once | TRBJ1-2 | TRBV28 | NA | CASSSIRDTGRYGYTF | TGTGCCAGCAGCTCAATCCGAGACACAGGGCGCTATGGCTACACCTTC
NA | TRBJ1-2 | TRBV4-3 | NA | CASSQAADNIYGYTF | TGCGCCAGCAGCCAAGCCGCGGATAACATCTATGGCTACACCTTC
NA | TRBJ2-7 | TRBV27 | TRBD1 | CASSSGTAQYF | TGTGCCAGCAGTTCCGGGACAGCGCAGTACTTC
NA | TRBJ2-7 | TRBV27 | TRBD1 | CASSLISTGGGHEQYF | TGTGCCAGCAGTTTAATCTCGACAGGGGGCGGCCACGAGCAGTACTTC
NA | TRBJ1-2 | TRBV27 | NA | CASSPLGGTAGYGYTF | TGTGCCAGCAGCCCCTTGGGGGGAACGGCGGGCTATGGCTACACCTTC
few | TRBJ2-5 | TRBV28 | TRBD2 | CASSFRLAGVFRTPYF | TGTGCCAGCAGTTTCCGACTAGCGGGAGTATTTCGAACCCCGTACTTC
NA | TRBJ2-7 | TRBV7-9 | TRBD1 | CASSLMQGAYEQYF | TGTGCCAGCAGCTTAATGCAGGGGGCCTACGAGCAGTACTTC
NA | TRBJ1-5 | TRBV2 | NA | CASRGAQGYQPQHF | TGTGCCAGCAGGGGCGCTCAGGGCTATCAGCCCCAGCATTTT
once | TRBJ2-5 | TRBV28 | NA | CASSPPDAGRETQYF | TGTGCCAGCAGTCCCCCGGACGCAGGGCGGGAGACCCAGTACTTC
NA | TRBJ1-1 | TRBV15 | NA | CATTTRQRFEAFF | TGTGCCACCACCACAAGACAGAGGTTTGAAGCTTTCTTT
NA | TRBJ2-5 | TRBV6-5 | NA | CASSYGGGQETQYF | TGTGCCAGCAGTTACGGCGGTGGCCAGGAGACCCAGTACTTC
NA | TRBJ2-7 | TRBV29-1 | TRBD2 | CSAKGAGTSDSYEQYF | TGCAGCGCCAAGGGGGCCGGGACTAGCGACTCCTACGAGCAGTACTTC
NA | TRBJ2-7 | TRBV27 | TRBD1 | CASSLFGDRPNYEQYF | TGTGCCAGCAGTTTATTCGGGGACAGACCCAACTACGAGCAGTACTTC
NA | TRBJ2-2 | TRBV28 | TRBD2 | CASSRGLAENTGELFF | TGTGCCAGCAGTCGAGGACTAGCGGAGAACACCGGGGAGCTGTTTTTT
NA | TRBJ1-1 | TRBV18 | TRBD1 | CASSQGQGKPSEAFF | TGTGCCAGCTCCCAAGGACAGGGTAAACCATCTGAAGCTTTCTTT
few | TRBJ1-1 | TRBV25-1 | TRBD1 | CASSEADRGTEAFF | TGTGCCAGCAGTGAAGCCGACAGGGGCACTGAAGCTTTCTTT
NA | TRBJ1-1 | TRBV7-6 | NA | CASSLLQGLTEAFF | TGTGCCAGCAGCTTACTTCAGGGGTTAACTGAAGCTTTCTTT
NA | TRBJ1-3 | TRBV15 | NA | CATSRDWVRTDDSGNTIYF | TGTGCCACCAGCAGAGATTGGGTTCGGACAGACGACTCTGGAAACACCATATATTTT
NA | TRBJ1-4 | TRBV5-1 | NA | CASSAGPGGHNEKLFF | TGCGCCAGCAGCGCGGGACCCGGGGGGCACAATGAAAAACTGTTTTTT
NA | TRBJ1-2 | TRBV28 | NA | CASSLWEGQGYGYTF | TGTGCCAGCAGTTTGTGGGAGGGGCAGGGCTATGGCTACACCTTC
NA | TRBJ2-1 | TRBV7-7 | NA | CASSLGRDNEQFF | TGTGCTAGCAGCTTGGGCAGGGACAATGAGCAGTTCTTC
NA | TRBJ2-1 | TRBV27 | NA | CASSAPRERRFEQFF | TGTGCCAGCAGCGCCCCCCGGGAGCGGAGGTTTGAGCAGTTCTTC
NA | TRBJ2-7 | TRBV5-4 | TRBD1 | CASSFNGQGGYEQYF | TGTGCCAGCAGTTTTAATGGACAGGGTGGTTACGAGCAGTACTTC
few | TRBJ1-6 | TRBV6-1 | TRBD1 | CASTKGQGGSPLHF | TGTGCCAGCACCAAGGGACAGGGGGGTTCACCCCTCCACTTT
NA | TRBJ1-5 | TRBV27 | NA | CASSLGPYNQPQHF | TGTGCCAGCAGTTTAGGGCCATACAATCAGCCCCAGCATTTT
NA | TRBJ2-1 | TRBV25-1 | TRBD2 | CASSNPRAGPSYNEQFF | TGTGCCAGCAGTAACCCTCGAGCGGGGCCCTCCTACAATGAGCAGTTCTTC
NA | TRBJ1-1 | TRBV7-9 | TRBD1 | CASSRTGTEAFF | TGTGCCAGCAGCCGGACAGGGACTGAAGCTTTCTTT
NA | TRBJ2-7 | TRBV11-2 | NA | CASSLTLSGGTYEQYF | TGTGCCAGCAGCTTAACTCTGTCAGGGGGGACCTACGAGCAGTACTTC
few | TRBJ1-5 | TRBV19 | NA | CATEARFNQPQHF | TGTGCCACCGAGGCAAGATTCAATCAGCCCCAGCATTTT
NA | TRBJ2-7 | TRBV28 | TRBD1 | CASSPMGQGARYEQYF | TGTGCCAGCAGTCCCATGGGACAGGGGGCCCGTTACGAGCAGTACTTC
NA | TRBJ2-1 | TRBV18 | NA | CASSPSDGEQFF | TGTGCCAGCTCACCCTCTGACGGGGAGCAGTTCTTC
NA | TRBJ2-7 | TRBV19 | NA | CASSIRQGPYEQYF | TGTGCCAGTAGTATAAGGCAGGGGCCCTACGAGCAGTACTTC
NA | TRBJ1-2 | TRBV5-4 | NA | CASSGLGHWRGGYTF | TGTGCCAGCAGCGGGCTGGGGCACTGGCGAGGTGGCTACACCTTC
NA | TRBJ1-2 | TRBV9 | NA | CASSGLAGIIYGYTF | TGTGCCAGCAGTGGCCTGGCAGGGATCATCTATGGCTACACCTTC
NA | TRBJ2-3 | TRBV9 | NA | CASSVGGGGSGDITDTQYF | TGTGCCAGCAGCGTGGGGGGAGGGGGGAGCGGGGATATCACAGATACGCAGTATTTT
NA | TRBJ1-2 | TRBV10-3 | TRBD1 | CVTGQGDYGYTF | TGTGTCACTGGACAGGGCGACTATGGCTACACCTTC
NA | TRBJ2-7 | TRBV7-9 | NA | CASSLHRDEQYF | TGTGCCAGCAGTCTACACAGGGACGAGCAGTACTTC
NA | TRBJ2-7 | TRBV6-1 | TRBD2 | CASSQGGHYEQYF | TGTGCCAGCAGCCAGGGAGGGCACTACGAGCAGTACTTC